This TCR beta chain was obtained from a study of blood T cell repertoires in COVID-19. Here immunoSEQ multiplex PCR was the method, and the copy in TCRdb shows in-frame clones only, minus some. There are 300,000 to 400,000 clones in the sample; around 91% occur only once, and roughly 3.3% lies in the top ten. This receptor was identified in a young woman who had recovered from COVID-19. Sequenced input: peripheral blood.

Written as DNA, the CDR3 is TGCGCCAGCGGGGGACTCCAAGAGACCCAGTACTTC. This encodes CASGGLQETQYF. This chain joins TRBV10-2 and TRBJ2-5; TRBD2 is a possible D gene (6 bases). CDR1 and CDR2 (germline): WSHSY, SAAADI. This CDR3 region has 12 residues. Trimming removed 8 bases from V and 1 base from J, with 8 bases in between.